The clone carrying this TCR beta chain was observed many times. The data stem from a study of T cells after yellow fever vaccination. TCRdb redid the calling of the 5' RACE reads with MiXCR, one entry per CDR3 protein. The sample lists 300,000 to 400,000 distinct CDR3 sequences, about 6.2% seen once, with about 15% in the top ten. The sample in question was PBMCs, obtained 5 days after the yellow fever booster vaccination. This sequence was found in a man aged 25-45 years who received the YFV17D yellow fever vaccine.

CDR3 sequence (DNA): TGTGCCAGCAGTTACTCCCAGGGGTGGTCTGGAAACACCATATATTTT. Its translation is CASSYSQGWSGNTIYF. The gene calls are TRBV6-5 and TRBJ1-3; maybe TRBD1 (6 bases). Trimming cost V 0 bases and J 1 base, with 10 bases left between them. The CDR3 has 16 amino acids. The germline gives CDR1 MNHEY, CDR2 SVGAGI.